The following is a T cell receptor (beta chain) sequence with its context. Assay: immunoSEQ multiplex PCR; the TCRdb copy retains only in-frame clones and omits some. The sample contains a few hundred thousand clones, more than 75% of which appear only once. The sample originates from a study of blood T cell repertoires in COVID-19. Study in general: Italy, Spain and the United States were the sources of the convalescent and acute COVID-19 samples.

V lost 4 bases, J lost 5 bases, and 8 bases stayed unmatched. This CDR3 contains 14 residues. The V gene's germline CDR1 is SGHRS and CDR2 YFSETQ. Participant ages covered about 18 to 100 years across about two dozen US areas. Participants' own reports of clinical history determined their cohort assignment. Recovered Cohort 3 donors showed two negative PCRs, clearance, or symptom resolution. The chain uses TRBV5-1 and TRBJ1-1, with 7 bases that match TRBD1. Sample: PBMCs or T cells enriched from blood (not recorded which). This sequence was found in a woman in her 30s who had recovered from COVID-19. CDR3 nucleotide sequence: TGCGCCAGCAGCAGGGGACAGCCTATTACTGAAGCTTTCTTT. Translated, it gives CASSRGQPITEAFF.